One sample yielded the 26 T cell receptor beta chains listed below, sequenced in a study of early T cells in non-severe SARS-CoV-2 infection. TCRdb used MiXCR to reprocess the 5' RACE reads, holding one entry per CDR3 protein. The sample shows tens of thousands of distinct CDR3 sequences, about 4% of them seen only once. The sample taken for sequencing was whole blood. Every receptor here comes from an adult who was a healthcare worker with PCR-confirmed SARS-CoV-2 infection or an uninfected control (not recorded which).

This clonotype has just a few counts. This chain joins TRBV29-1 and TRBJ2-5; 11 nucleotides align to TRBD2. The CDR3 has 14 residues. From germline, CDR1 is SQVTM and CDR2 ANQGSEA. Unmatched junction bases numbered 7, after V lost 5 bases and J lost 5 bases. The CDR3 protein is CSVKLAGVGETQYF. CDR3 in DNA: TGCAGCGTTAAACTAGCGGGAGTTGGCGAGACCCAGTACTTC.

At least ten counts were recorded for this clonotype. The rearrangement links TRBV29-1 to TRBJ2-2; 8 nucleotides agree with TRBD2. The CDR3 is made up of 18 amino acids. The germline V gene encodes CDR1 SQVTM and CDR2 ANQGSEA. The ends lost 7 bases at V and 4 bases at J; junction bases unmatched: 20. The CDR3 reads CSARTAGVKREPTGELFF. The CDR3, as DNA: TGCAGCGCCAGGACAGCTGGGGTAAAGCGGGAGCCCACCGGGGAGCTGTTTTTT.

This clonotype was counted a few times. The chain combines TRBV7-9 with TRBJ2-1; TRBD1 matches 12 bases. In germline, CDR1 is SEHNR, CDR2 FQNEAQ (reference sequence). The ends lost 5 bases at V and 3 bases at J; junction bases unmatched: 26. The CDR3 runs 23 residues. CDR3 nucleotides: TGTGCCAGCAGCAGCCGCGGGACAGGGGGCTTGGTTAGCGGGAGTTGGCTCTACAATGAGCAGTTCTTC. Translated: CASSSRGTGGLVSGSWLYNEQFF.

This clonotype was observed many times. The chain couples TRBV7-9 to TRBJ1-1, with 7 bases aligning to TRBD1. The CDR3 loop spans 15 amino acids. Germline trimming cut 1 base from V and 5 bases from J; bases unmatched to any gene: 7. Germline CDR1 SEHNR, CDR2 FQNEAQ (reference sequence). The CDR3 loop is CASSLDGTALTEAFF. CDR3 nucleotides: TGTGCCAGCAGCTTAGATGGGACAGCTCTTACTGAAGCTTTCTTT. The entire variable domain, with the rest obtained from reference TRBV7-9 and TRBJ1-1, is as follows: DTGVSQNPRHKITKRGQNVTFRCDPISEHNRLYWYRQTLGQGPEFLTYFQNEAQLEKSRLLSDRFSAERPKGSFSTLEIQRTEQGDSAMYLCASSLDGTALTEAFFGQGTRLTVV.

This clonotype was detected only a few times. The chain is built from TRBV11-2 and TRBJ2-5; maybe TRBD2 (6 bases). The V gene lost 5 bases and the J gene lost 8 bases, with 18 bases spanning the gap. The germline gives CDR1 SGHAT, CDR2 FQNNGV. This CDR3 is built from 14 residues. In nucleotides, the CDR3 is TGTGCCAGCAGCCTCGCGGGGTCTTTGTTCACCCAGTACTTC. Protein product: CASSLAGSLFTQYF.

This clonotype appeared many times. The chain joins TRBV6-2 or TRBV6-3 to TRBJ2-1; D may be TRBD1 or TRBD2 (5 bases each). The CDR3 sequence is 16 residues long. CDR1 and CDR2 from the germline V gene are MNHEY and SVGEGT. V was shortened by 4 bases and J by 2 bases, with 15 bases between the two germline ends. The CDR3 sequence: CASSSPGRRTYNEQFF. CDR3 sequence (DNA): TGTGCCAGCAGTTCCCCGGGACGGAGAACCTACAATGAGCAGTTCTTC.

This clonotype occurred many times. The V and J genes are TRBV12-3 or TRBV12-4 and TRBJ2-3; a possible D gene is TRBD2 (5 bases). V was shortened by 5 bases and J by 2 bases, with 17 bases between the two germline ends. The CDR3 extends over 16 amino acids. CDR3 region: CASSPLRKRYTDTQYF. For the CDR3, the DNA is TGTGCCAGCAGTCCCCTGAGGAAGCGGTACACAGATACGCAGTATTTT.

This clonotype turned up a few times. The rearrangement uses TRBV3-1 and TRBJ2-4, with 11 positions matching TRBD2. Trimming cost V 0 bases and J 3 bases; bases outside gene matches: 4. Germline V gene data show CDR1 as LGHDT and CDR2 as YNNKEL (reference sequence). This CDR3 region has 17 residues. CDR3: CASSQDILAGGKNIQYF. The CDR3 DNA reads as TGTGCCAGCAGCCAAGATATCCTAGCGGGGGGCAAAAACATTCAGTACTTC.

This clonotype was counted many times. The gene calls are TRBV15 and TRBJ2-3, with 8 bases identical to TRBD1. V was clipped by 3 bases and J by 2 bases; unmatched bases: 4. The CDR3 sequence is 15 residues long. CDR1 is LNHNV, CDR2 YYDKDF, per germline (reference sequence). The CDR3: CATSSGTGYTDTQYF. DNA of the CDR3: TGTGCCACCAGCAGTGGGACAGGTTACACAGATACGCAGTATTTT.

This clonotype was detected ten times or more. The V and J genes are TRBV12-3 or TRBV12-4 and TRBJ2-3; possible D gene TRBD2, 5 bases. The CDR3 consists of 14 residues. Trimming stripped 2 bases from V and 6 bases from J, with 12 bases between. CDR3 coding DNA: TGTGCCAGCAGTTTACAGGAGGCAGCGGATACGCAGTATTTT. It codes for CASSLQEAADTQYF.

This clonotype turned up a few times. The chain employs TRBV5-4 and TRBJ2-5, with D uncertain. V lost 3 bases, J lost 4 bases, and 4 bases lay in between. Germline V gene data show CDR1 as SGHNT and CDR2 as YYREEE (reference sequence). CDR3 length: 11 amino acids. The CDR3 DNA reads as TGTGCCAGCAGCTACAGAGAGACCCAGTACTTC. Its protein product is CASSYRETQYF.

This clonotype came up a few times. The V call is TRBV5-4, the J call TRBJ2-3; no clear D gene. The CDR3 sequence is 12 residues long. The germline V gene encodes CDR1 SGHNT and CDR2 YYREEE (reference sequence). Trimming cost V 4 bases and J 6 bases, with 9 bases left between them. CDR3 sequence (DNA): TGTGCCAGCAGCCGATTTTCGGATACGCAGTATTTT. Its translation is CASSRFSDTQYF. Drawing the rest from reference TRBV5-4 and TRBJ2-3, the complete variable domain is ETGVTQSPTHLIKTRGQQVTLRCSSQSGHNTVSWYQQALGQGPQFIFQYYREEENGRGNFPPRFSGLQFPNYSSELNVNALELDDSALYLCASSRFSDTQYFGPGTRLTVL.

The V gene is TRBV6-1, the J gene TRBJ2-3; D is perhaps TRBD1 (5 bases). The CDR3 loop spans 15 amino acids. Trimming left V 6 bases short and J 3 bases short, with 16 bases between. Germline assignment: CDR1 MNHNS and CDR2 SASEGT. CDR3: CASRLQVAGTDTQYF. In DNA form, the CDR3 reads TGTGCCAGCAGGTTACAGGTTGCAGGTACAGATACGCAGTATTTT.

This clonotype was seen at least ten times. In nucleotides, the CDR3 is TGTGCCACCTTACTAGCGGGGTACGAGCAGTACTTC. Translated, it gives CATLLAGYEQYF. The chain carries TRBV7-9 and TRBJ2-7; 10 positions agree with TRBD2. The V segment lost 10 bases and the J segment 4 bases; nucleotides outside the gene matches: 4. The germline gives CDR1 SEHNR, CDR2 FQNEAQ (reference sequence). The CDR3 runs to 12 residues. The whole variable domain, remainder taken from reference TRBV7-9 and TRBJ2-7, is DTGVSQNPRHKITKRGQNVTFRCDPISEHNRLYWYRQTLGQGPEFLTYFQNEAQLEKSRLLSDRFSAERPKGSFSTLEIQRTEQGDSAMYLCATLLAGYEQYFGPGTRLTVT.

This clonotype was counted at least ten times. CDR3 loop: CSARRGWVRTGGNYEQYF. CDR3 bases: TGCAGTGCTAGACGGGGATGGGTACGGACAGGGGGCAACTACGAGCAGTACTTC. The chain links TRBV20-1 to TRBJ2-7, with 11 bases matching TRBD1. V gave up 2 bases and J gave up 3 bases; unmatched junction bases: 15. Germline V lookup: CDR1 DFQATT, CDR2 SNEGSKA (reference sequence). This CDR3 is built from 18 residues.

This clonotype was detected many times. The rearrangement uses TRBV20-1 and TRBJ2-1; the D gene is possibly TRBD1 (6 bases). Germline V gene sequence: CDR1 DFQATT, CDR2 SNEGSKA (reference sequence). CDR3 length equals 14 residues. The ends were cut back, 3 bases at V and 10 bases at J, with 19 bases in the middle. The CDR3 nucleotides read TGCAGTGCTAGGTCCCTACTAGGTAGGGGGGAGCAGTTCTTC. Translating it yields CSARSLLGRGEQFF.

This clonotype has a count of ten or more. DNA for the CDR3: TGTGCCATAGGACTAGCGGGGGACGTAGCCCAAGAGACCCAGTACTTC. Its translation is CAIGLAGDVAQETQYF. The chain joins TRBV10-3 to TRBJ2-5; 13 bases match TRBD2. The J segment lost 1 base and the V segment lost 9 bases, leaving 8 bases of the junction unmatched. The CDR3 extends over 16 amino acids. CDR1 is ENHRY and CDR2 is SYGVKD in the germline V gene.

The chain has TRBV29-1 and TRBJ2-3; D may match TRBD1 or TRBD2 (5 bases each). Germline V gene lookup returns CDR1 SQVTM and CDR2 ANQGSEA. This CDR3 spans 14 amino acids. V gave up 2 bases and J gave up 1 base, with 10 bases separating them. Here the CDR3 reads CSVEIGAGTDTQYF. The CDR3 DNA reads TGCAGCGTTGAAATCGGGGCGGGCACAGATACGCAGTATTTT.

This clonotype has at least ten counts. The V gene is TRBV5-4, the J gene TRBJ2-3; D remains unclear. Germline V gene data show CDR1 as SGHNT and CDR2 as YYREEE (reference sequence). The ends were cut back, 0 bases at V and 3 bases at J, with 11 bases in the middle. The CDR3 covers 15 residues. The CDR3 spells CASSLGSGPTDTQYF. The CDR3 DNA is TGTGCCAGCAGCTTGGGGTCAGGACCAACAGATACGCAGTATTTT.

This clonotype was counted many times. CDR3 nucleotide sequence: TGCAGTGCTAGGCCCCGGGACGGCTATTACTACGAGCAGTACTTC. Amino acids: CSARPRDGYYYEQYF. This chain links TRBV20-1 with TRBJ2-7; D possibly matches TRBD1 or TRBD2 (5 bases each). Trimming shortened V by 3 bases and J by 3 bases, and 18 bases separated the two germline ends. The CDR3 has 15 residues. CDR1 DFQATT and CDR2 SNEGSKA come from the germline V gene (reference sequence).

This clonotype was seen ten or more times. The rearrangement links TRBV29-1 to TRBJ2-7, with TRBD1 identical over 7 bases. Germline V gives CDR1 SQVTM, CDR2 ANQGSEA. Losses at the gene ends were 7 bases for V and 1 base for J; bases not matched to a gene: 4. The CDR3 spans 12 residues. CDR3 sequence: CSAEGQSYEQYF. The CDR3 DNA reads TGCAGCGCCGAGGGACAGTCCTACGAGCAGTACTTC.

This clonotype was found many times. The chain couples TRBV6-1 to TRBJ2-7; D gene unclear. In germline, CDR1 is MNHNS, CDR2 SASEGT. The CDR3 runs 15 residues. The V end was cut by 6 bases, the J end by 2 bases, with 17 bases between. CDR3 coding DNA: TGTGCCAGCAGGAAGAATATCGACAACGCCTACGAGCAGTACTTC. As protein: CASRKNIDNAYEQYF.

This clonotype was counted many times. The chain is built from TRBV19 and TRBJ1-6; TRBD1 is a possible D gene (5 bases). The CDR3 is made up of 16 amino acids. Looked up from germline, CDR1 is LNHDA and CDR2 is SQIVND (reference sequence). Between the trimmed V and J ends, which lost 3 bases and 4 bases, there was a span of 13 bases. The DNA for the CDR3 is TGTGCCAGTAGTATGAGAACAGGTCCTTATAATTCACCCCTCCACTTT. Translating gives CASSMRTGPYNSPLHF.

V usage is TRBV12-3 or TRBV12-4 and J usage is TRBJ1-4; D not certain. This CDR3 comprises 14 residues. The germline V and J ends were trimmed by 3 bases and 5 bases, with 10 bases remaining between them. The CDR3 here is CASSLGPLNEKLFF. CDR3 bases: TGTGCCAGCAGTTTGGGCCCCCTGAATGAAAAACTGTTTTTT.

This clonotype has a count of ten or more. The DNA for the CDR3 is TGTGCCAGCAGCTACACAAGGACAGGTCGGGGTGAAAAACTGTTTTTT. It translates to CASSYTRTGRGEKLFF. The chain joins TRBV6-6 to TRBJ1-4; 7 bases match TRBD1. CDR1 is MNHNY and CDR2 is SVGAGI in the germline V gene (reference sequence). V dropped 6 bases and J dropped 7; count of bases not matched to a gene: 14. CDR3 size: 16 residues.

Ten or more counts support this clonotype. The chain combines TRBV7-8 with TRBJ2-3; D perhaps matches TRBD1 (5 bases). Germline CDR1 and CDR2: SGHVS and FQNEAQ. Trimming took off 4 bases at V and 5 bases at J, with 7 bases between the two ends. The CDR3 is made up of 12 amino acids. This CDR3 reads CASSSDRDTQYF. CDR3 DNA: TGTGCCAGCAGCTCCGACAGAGATACGCAGTATTTT.